Below, 25 T cell receptor beta chains from the same sample are listed, as sequenced in a study of T cell responses to AZD1222 COVID-19 vaccine. Only in-frame clones appear in the TCRdb table, and some are missing; sequencing was by immunoSEQ multiplex PCR. Among tens of thousands of clones listed, under 95% were seen once. Specimen: peripheral blood, collected on day 0 of MenACWY control vaccination. The receptors here all came from an adult in good health.

CDR3: CAGAGGNTIYF. CDR3 sequence (DNA): TGTGCTGGCGCAGGGGGAAACACCATATATTTT. V and J are TRBV7-9 and TRBJ1-3; D may be TRBD1 (5 bases). The germline CDR1 and CDR2 sequences are SEHNR and FQNEAQ (reference sequence). CDR3 length: 11 amino acids.

The chain recombines TRBV3-1 (or the pseudogene TRBV3-2) with TRBJ2-1; tentative D call: TRBD2 (6 bases). Trimming took 0 bases from V and 9 from J, leaving 9 bases between them. The CDR3 extends over 13 amino acids. Germline CDR1 is LGHDT and CDR2 is YNNKEL (reference sequence). CDR3 loop: CASSQEEGGEQFF. CDR3 nucleotide sequence: TGTGCCAGCAGCCAAGAGGAGGGAGGTGAGCAGTTCTTC.

The chain has TRBV7-9 and TRBJ2-3; 7 bases are a match to TRBD2. The CDR3 loop spans 16 amino acids. Trimming cost V 3 bases and J 1 base; bases outside gene matches: 7. Germline V gives CDR1 SEHNR, CDR2 FQNEAQ (reference sequence). This CDR3 reads CASSFKAGAGTDTQYF. CDR3 DNA: TGTGCCAGCAGCTTCAAGGCGGGAGCCGGCACAGATACGCAGTATTTT.

CDR3 in DNA: TGTGCCAGCAGCCGATCGCCTAGCGGCTACGAGCAGTACTTC. Translated, it gives CASSRSPSGYEQYF. V is TRBV11-2 and J is TRBJ2-7, with TRBD2 matching over 7 bases. The V segment lost 5 bases and the J segment 3 bases; nucleotides outside the gene matches: 7. This CDR3 is 14 amino acids long. From germline, CDR1 is SGHAT and CDR2 FQNNGV. Full variable domain (missing parts from reference TRBV11-2 and TRBJ2-7): EAGVAQSPRYKIIEKRQSVAFWCNPISGHATLYWYQQILGQGPKLLIQFQNNGVVDDSQLPKDRFSAERLKGVDSTLKIQPAKLEDSAVYLCASSRSPSGYEQYFGPGTRLTVT.

The V gene is TRBV5-4, the J gene TRBJ2-1, with D unclear. The ends were cut back, 0 bases at V and 5 bases at J, with 15 bases in the middle. The CDR3 length is 16 residues. Per germline, CDR1 SGHNT and CDR2 YYREEE (reference sequence). CDR3 DNA sequence: TGTGCCAGCAGCTTGGAGGCCGGTCTTCGGAACAATGAGCAGTTCTTC. It is translated as CASSLEAGLRNNEQFF.

This rearrangement joins TRBV5-1 to TRBJ2-1; 7 bases match TRBD2. The germline V gene encodes CDR1 SGHRS and CDR2 YFSETQ. With V trimmed by 7 bases and J by 8 bases, 12 bases remained unmatched. The CDR3 totals 14 residues. Written as DNA, the CDR3 is TGCGCCAGCGCGAGGGCGGGAGAGATCCATGAGCAGTTCTTC. It codes for CASARAGEIHEQFF.

This chain joins TRBV7-2 and TRBJ2-6; D ambiguous. V was trimmed by 3 bases and J by 0 bases, leaving 9 bases between them. Germline CDR1 is SGHTA and CDR2 is FQGNSA. CDR3 length equals 16 residues. In DNA, the CDR3 is TGTGCCAGCAGCTTGCCATTTAGCTCTGGGGCCAACGTCCTGACTTTC. As protein: CASSLPFSSGANVLTF.

This chain connects TRBV24-1 to TRBJ1-5, with D unresolved. Germline CDR1 and CDR2: KGHDR and SFDVKD. The CDR3 has 17 residues. V was shortened by 4 bases and J by 4 bases, with 19 bases between the two germline ends. CDR3 DNA sequence: TGTGCCACCAGTGACCTAAGAGACTCACGCCAGAATCAGCCCCAGCATTTT. Translation: CATSDLRDSRQNQPQHF.

The chain carries TRBV7-8 and TRBJ2-7; the match to TRBD1 covers 7 bases. This CDR3 spans 14 amino acids. V shed 7 bases, J shed 2 bases, and the junction held 8 bases outside the gene matches. In germline, CDR1 is SGHVS, CDR2 FQNEAQ. This chain's CDR3 is CASTLRTGPYEQYF. The CDR3 bases are TGTGCCAGCACTTTAAGGACAGGACCCTACGAGCAGTACTTC.

This chain joins TRBV5-1 and TRBJ1-2; 7 bases align to TRBD1. Germline values: CDR1 SGHRS, CDR2 YFSETQ. CDR3 length equals 14 residues. Trimming took 4 bases from V and 6 from J; bases not matched to a gene: 9. The CDR3, as DNA: TGCGCCAGCAGCCCCGGGACAGACTATAATGGCTACACCTTC. Translating it yields CASSPGTDYNGYTF.

V usage is TRBV18 and J usage is TRBJ2-1; D is possibly TRBD1 or TRBD2 (5 bases each). Trimming took off 3 bases at V and 0 bases at J, with 15 bases between the two ends. The germline V gene has CDR1 KGHSH and CDR2 LQKENI. The CDR3 has 17 amino acids. CDR3 sequence reads: CASSPLRRGVSYNEQFF. The CDR3, as DNA: TGTGCCAGCTCACCGCTGCGGCGAGGGGTCTCCTACAATGAGCAGTTCTTC.

This CDR3 reads CASRPPDRRTDTQYF. In DNA, the CDR3 is TGTGCCAGCAGGCCCCCCGACCGGCGCACAGATACGCAGTATTTT. V usage is TRBV27 and J usage is TRBJ2-3; D is undetermined. The length of the CDR3 is 15 residues. CDR1 is MNHEY and CDR2 is SMNVEV in the germline V gene (reference sequence). The ends were cut back, 6 bases at V and 1 base at J, with 14 bases in the middle.

The chain links TRBV5-1 to TRBJ1-1; TRBD1 might be the D (6 bases). V was clipped by 5 bases and J by 4 bases, with 12 bases between them. This CDR3 is 13 amino acids long. Germline V CDR1 and CDR2: SGHRS, YFSETQ. This CDR3 reads CASREDRGTEAFF. DNA for the CDR3: TGCGCCAGCAGGGAGGACAGAGGCACTGAAGCTTTCTTT.

This sequence joins TRBV18 and TRBJ2-5, with D possibly being TRBD1 (6 bases). In germline, CDR1 is KGHSH, CDR2 LQKENI. Trimming removed 3 bases from V and 2 bases from J, with 13 bases in between. The CDR3 is 15 amino acids. The CDR3 DNA reads as TGTGCCAGCTCACCTTTTGGACAGCCTCAAGAGACCCAGTACTTC. It translates to CASSPFGQPQETQYF.

The V and J genes are TRBV7-8 and TRBJ1-6; 7 bases agree with TRBD1. Germline V gene data show CDR1 as SGHVS and CDR2 as FQNEAQ. CDR3 length: 13 amino acids. Unmatched junction bases numbered 3, after V lost 7 bases and J lost 6 bases. CDR3 bases: TGTGCCAGCATCCGGGACAGTAATTCACCCCTCCACTTT. Translation: CASIRDSNSPLHF. The full variable domain, completed using reference TRBV7-8 and TRBJ1-6, is GAGVSQSPRYKVAKRGQDVALRCDPISGHVSLFWYQQALGQGPEFLTYFQNEAQLDKSGLPSDRFFAERPEGSVSTLKIQRTQQEDSAVYLCASIRDSNSPLHFGNGTRLTVT.

The chain uses TRBV28 and TRBJ1-5; TRBD1 is a possible D gene (5 bases). Germline loops: CDR1 MDHEN, CDR2 SYDVKM. Between the trimmed V and J ends, which lost 8 bases and 9 bases, there was a span of 11 bases. The CDR3 contains 11 residues. This CDR3 reads CASGGVRPQHF. The CDR3 coding sequence is TGTGCCAGCGGGGGGGTTCGGCCCCAGCATTTT.

V and J are TRBV7-2 and TRBJ2-7; D may correspond to TRBD1 or TRBD2 (5 bases each). Germline values: CDR1 SGHTA, CDR2 FQGNSA. V shed 5 bases and J shed 0 bases, with 8 bases lying between them. The CDR3 sequence is 13 residues long. CDR3 DNA: TGTGCCAGCAGCCTGGGGGACTCCTACGAGCAGTACTTC. Translating gives CASSLGDSYEQYF.

This clone has just a few counts. V gene TRBV19 combines with J gene TRBJ1-2, with D unresolved. Germline CDR1 and CDR2: LNHDA and SQIVND (reference sequence). The CDR3 covers 14 residues. Trimming left V 8 bases short and J 0 bases short, with 13 bases between. CDR3 sequence (DNA): TGTGCCAGTTTTGGGTCCCCGCCTAACTATGGCTACACCTTC. This translates into CASFGSPPNYGYTF.

V gene TRBV6-1 combines with J gene TRBJ1-3; TRBD1 aligns across 7 bases. The CDR3 is made up of 16 amino acids. Germline loops: CDR1 MNHNS, CDR2 SASEGT. The trim removed 4 bases at V and 2 bases at J, leaving 8 bases unmatched. The CDR3, as DNA: TGTGCCAGCAGTGTCGGGCAGGGGGTAACTGGAAACACCATATATTTT. Translation: CASSVGQGVTGNTIYF.

This rearrangement joins TRBV6-5 to TRBJ2-7; 7 bases agree with TRBD2. The CDR3 spans 15 residues. After removal of 5 bases from V and 3 bases from J, the junction contained 10 bases not matched to a gene. From germline, CDR1 is MNHEY and CDR2 SVGAGI. The CDR3 sequence is CASSRGRGSHYEQYF. As DNA, the CDR3 is TGTGCCAGCAGTAGAGGGCGGGGGTCCCACTACGAGCAGTACTTC.

The chain carries TRBV9 and TRBJ2-1, with 13 nucleotides matching TRBD2. Trimming removed 6 bases from V and 3 bases from J; junction bases left unmatched: 3. CDR3 size: 15 residues. Germline-derived CDR1 and CDR2 are SGDLS and YYNGEE. CDR3: CASTRTSGSYNEQFF. CDR3 in DNA: TGTGCCAGCACCAGGACTAGCGGGAGCTACAATGAGCAGTTCTTC.

V gene TRBV6-6 combines with J gene TRBJ1-3; D is unclear. V dropped 4 bases and J dropped 0 bases, with 7 bases sitting between them. The CDR3 covers 14 residues. Germline CDR1 reads MNHNY; CDR2 reads SVGAGI (reference sequence). Here the CDR3 reads CASSSWSSGNTIYF. The CDR3 DNA reads as TGTGCCAGCAGTTCATGGAGCTCTGGAAACACCATATATTTT.

The chain combines TRBV10-3 with TRBJ1-5; the D is unclear. The CDR3 runs to 12 residues. CDR1 is ENHRY, CDR2 SYGVKD, per germline. Trimming took 6 bases from V and 6 from J, leaving 9 bases between them. The CDR3 DNA is TGTGCCATCAGGACGGTCGGTCAGCCCCAGCATTTT. It is translated as CAIRTVGQPQHF.

The chain links TRBV2 to TRBJ1-4; D possibly corresponds to TRBD1 (5 bases). Trimming pared 4 bases from V and 1 base from J, leaving 7 bases between. This CDR3 is built from 14 residues. CDR1 SNHLY and CDR2 FYNNEI come from the germline V gene. The CDR3 loop reads CASSGGRTNEKLFF. As DNA, the CDR3 is TGTGCCAGCAGTGGGGGCAGAACTAATGAAAAACTGTTTTTT.

The rearrangement joins TRBV6-1 to TRBJ1-4; D unresolved. Trimming shortened V by 0 bases and J by 8 bases, and 13 bases separated the two germline ends. CDR3 size: 15 residues. Germline lookup yields CDR1 MNHNS and CDR2 SASEGT. The CDR3 here is CASSEASGGKEKLFF. In DNA, the CDR3 is TGTGCCAGCAGTGAAGCGTCAGGAGGGAAGGAAAAACTGTTTTTT.